The sequence of this T cell receptor (beta chain) was determined in a study of Ad26.COV2.S vaccination and SARS-CoV-2 variants. Study summary: Ad26.COV2.S arm of COV1001 included the donor.

The sample's treatment: roughly 19 received Ad26.COV2.S at low or high dose, single or two shots; 5 received placebo; per-sample allocation not given. Samples were taken on day 63 after the first vaccine or placebo injection. Unmatched junction bases numbered 9, after V lost 1 base and J lost 6 bases. CDR3 length equals 17 residues. Germline CDR1 reads SGHAT; CDR2 reads FQNNGV. With respect to this clone: Antigen unknown.

Study-level points and caveats: Breadth and depth estimates from TCRs may understate total T cell responses.

Method: immunoSEQ multiplex PCR; TCRdb's copy keeps in-frame clones and lacks some. The table includes about 480,000 clones, around 88% detected once. V is TRBV11-2 and J is TRBJ2-7; TRBD2 matches at 13 bases. The source was peripheral blood, collected in a trial of Ad26.COV2.S vaccine versus placebo. The sequence was obtained from a person between 18 and 65 years old who received the Ad26.COV2.S COVID-19 vaccine or a placebo. CDR3: CASSLGDSGLAGFEQYF. The CDR3, as DNA: TGTGCCAGCAGCTTAGGGGATTCGGGACTAGCGGGATTCGAGCAGTACTTC.